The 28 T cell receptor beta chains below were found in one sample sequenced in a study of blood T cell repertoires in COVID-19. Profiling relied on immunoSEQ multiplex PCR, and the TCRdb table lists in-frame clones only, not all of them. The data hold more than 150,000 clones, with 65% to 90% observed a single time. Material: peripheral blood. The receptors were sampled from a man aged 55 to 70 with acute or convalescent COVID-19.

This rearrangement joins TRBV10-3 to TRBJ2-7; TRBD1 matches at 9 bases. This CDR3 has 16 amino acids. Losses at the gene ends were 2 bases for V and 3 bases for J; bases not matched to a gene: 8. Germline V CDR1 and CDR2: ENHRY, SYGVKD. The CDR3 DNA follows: TGTGCCATCAGTGAGAGGGACAGGGATGCATACTACGAGCAGTACTTC. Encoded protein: CAISERDRDAYYEQYF.

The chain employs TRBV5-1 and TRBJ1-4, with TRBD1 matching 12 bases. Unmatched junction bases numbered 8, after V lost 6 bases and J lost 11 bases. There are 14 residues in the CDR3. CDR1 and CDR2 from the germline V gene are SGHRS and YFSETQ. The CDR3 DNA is TGCGCCAGCACGTTAGGGACAGGGGGCGCGAAACTGTTTTTT. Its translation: CASTLGTGGAKLFF.

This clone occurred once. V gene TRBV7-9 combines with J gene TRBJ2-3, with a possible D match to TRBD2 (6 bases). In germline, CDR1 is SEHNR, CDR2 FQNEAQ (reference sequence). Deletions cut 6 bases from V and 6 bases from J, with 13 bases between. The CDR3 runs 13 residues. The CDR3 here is CASRGLAVDTQYF. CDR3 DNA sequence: TGTGCCAGCAGGGGACTTGCGGTTGATACGCAGTATTTT. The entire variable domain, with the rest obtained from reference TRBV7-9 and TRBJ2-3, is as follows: DTGVSQNPRHKITKRGQNVTFRCDPISEHNRLYWYRQTLGQGPEFLTYFQNEAQLEKSRLLSDRFSAERPKGSFSTLEIQRTEQGDSAMYLCASRGLAVDTQYFGPGTRLTVL.

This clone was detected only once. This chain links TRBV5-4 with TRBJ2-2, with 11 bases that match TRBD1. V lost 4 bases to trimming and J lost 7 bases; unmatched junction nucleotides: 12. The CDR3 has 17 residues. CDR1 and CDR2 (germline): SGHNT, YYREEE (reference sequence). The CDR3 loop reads CASSPLGDRGSSGELFF. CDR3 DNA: TGTGCCAGCAGCCCCTTAGGGGACAGGGGGTCGAGCGGGGAGCTGTTTTTT.

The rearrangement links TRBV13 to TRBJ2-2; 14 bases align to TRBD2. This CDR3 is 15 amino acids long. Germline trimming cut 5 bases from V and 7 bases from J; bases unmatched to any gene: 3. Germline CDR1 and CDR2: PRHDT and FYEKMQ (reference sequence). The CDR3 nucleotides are TGTGCCAGCAGCACGACTAGCGGGAGGGTCGGGGAGCTGTTTTTT. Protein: CASSTTSGRVGELFF.

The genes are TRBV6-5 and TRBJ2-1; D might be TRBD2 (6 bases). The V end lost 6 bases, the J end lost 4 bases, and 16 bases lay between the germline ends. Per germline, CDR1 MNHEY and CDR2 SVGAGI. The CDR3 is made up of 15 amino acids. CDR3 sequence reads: CASSLNKGLYNEQFF. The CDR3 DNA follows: TGTGCCAGCAGCCTAAATAAGGGACTGTACAATGAGCAGTTCTTC.

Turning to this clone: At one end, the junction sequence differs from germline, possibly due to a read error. The CDR3 loop is CASSLGLYDLTVF. In DNA, the CDR3 is TGTGCCAGCAGCCTCGGACTATACGATTTGACGGTCTTC. The chain uses TRBV9 and TRBJ2-1; a possible D gene is TRBD2 (6 bases). Germline CDR1 is SGDLS and CDR2 is YYNGEE. This CDR3 is built from 13 residues.

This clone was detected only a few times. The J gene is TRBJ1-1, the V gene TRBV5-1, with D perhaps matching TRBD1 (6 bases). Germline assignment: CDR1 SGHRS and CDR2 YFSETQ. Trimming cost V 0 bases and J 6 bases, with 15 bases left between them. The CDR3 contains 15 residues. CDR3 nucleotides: TGCGCCAGCAGCTTGGACAGGGCGGTGTGGGCTGAAGCTTTCTTT. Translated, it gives CASSLDRAVWAEAFF.

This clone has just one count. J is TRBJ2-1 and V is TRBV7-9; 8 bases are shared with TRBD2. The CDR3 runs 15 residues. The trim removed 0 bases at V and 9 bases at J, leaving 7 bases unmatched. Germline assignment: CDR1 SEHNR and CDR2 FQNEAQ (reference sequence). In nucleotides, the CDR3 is TGTGCCAGCAGCTTAGCAGGCGCGGGAGGAGGTGAGCAGTTCTTC. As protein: CASSLAGAGGGEQFF. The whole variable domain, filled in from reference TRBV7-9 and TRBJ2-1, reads DTGVSQNPRHKITKRGQNVTFRCDPISEHNRLYWYRQTLGQGPEFLTYFQNEAQLEKSRLLSDRFSAERPKGSFSTLEIQRTEQGDSAMYLCASSLAGAGGGEQFFGPGTRLTVL.

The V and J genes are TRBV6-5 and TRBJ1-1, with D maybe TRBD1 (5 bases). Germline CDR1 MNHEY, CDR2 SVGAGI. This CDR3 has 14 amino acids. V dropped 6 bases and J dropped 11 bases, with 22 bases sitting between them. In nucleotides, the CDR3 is TGTGCCAGCAGCTCACCCGGAGCCGGGGGGATGGCTTTCTTT. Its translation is CASSSPGAGGMAFF.

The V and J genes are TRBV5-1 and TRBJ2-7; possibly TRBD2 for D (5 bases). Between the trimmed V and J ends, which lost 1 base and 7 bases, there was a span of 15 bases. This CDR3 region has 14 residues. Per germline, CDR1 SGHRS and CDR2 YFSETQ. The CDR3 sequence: CASSLNARTSEQYF. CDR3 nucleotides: TGCGCCAGCAGCTTGAATGCGAGGACTTCGGAGCAGTACTTC.

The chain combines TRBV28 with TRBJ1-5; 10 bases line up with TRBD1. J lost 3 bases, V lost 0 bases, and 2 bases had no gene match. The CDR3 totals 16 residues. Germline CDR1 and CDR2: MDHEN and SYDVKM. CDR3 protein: CASSLWGTGANQPQHF. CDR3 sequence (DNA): TGTGCCAGCAGTTTATGGGGGACAGGGGCCAATCAGCCCCAGCATTTT.

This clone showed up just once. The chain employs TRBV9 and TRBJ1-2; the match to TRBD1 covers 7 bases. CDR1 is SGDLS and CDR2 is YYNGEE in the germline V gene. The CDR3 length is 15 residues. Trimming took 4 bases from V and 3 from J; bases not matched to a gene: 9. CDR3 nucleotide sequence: TGTGCCAGCAGCCTAAACCTGGACAGGTACTATGGCTACACCTTC. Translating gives CASSLNLDRYYGYTF.

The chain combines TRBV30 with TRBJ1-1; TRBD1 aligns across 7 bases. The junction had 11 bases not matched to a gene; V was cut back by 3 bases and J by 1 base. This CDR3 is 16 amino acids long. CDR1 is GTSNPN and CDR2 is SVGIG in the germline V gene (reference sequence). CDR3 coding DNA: TGTGCCTGGAGCCTCCCGTGGGGGACAGCGAACACTGAAGCTTTCTTT. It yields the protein CAWSLPWGTANTEAFF.

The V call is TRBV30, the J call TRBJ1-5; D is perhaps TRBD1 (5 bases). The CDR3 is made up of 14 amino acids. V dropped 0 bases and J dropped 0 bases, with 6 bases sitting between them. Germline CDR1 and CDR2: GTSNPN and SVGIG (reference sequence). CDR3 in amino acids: CAWSVTGSNQPQHF. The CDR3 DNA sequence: TGTGCCTGGAGTGTCACAGGTAGCAATCAGCCCCAGCATTTT.

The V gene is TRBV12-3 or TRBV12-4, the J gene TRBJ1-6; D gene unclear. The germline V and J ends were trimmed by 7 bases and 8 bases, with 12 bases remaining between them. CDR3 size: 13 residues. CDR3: CASTSRVDSPLHF. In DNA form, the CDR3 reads TGTGCCAGCACCTCGAGGGTGGATTCACCCCTCCACTTT.

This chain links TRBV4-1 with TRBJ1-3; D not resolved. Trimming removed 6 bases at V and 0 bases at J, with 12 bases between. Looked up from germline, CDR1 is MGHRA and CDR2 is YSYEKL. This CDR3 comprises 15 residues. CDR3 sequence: CASRLGPASGNTIYF. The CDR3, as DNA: TGCGCCAGCAGGCTGGGCCCAGCCTCTGGAAACACCATATATTTT.

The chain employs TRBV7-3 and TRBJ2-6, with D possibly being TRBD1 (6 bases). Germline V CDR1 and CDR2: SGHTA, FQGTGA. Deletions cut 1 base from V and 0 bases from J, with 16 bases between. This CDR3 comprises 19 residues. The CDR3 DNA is TGTGCCAGCAGCTTAAGGGCGACAGGCCAAACCTCTGGGGCCAACGTCCTGACTTTC. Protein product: CASSLRATGQTSGANVLTF.

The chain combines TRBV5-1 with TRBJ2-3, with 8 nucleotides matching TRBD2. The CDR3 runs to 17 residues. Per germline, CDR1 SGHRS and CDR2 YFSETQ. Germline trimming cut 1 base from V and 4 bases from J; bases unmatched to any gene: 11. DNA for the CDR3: TGCGCCAGCAGCTTGATGGACCCCGGGCGGGGGGCAGATACGCAGTATTTT. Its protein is CASSLMDPGRGADTQYF.

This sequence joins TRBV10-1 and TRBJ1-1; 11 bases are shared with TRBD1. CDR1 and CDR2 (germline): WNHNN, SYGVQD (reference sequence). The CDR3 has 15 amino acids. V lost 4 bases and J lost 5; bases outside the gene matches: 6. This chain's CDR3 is CASSGSDRGRTEAFF. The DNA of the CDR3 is TGCGCCAGCAGTGGCTCGGACAGGGGGCGGACTGAAGCTTTCTTT.

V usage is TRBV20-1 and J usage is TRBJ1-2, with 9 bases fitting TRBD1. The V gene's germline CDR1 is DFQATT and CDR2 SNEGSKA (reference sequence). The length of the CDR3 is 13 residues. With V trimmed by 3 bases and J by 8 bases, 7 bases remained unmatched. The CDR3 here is CSASSQGAWGYTF. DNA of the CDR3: TGCAGTGCTAGTTCACAGGGGGCATGGGGCTACACCTTC.

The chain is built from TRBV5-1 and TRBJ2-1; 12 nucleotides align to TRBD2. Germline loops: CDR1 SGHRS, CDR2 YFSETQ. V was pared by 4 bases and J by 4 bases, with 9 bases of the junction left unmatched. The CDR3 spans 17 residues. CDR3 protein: CASSRPLAGGRYNEQFF. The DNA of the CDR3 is TGCGCCAGCAGCCGTCCACTAGCGGGAGGACGGTACAATGAGCAGTTCTTC.

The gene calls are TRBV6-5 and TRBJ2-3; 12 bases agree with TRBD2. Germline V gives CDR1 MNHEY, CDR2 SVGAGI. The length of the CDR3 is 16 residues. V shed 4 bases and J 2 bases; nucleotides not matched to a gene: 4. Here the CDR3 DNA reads TGTGCCAGCAGTTCAGGACTAGCGGGACTCACAGATACGCAGTATTTT. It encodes CASSSGLAGLTDTQYF.

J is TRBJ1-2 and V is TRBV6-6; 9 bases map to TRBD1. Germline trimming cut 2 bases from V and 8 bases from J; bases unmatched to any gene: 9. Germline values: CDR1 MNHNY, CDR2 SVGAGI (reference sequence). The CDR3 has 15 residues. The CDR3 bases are TGTGCCAGCAGTTACCTCCCGGACAGGGGTCAAGGCTACACCTTC. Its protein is CASSYLPDRGQGYTF.

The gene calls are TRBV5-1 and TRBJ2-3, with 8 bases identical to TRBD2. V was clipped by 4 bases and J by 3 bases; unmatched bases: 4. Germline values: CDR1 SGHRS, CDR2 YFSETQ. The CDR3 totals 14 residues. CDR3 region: CASSPRLATDTQYF. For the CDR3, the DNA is TGCGCCAGCAGCCCAAGACTAGCGACAGATACGCAGTATTTT.

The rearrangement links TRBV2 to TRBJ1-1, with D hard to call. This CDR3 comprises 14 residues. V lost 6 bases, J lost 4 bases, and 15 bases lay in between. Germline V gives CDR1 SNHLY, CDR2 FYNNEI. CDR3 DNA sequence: TGTGCCAGCAGAACACAGCGGATGGGCACTGAAGCTTTCTTT. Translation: CASRTQRMGTEAFF.

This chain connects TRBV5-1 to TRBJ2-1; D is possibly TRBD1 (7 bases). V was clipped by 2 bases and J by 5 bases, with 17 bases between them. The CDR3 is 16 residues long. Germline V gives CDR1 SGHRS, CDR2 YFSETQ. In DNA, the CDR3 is TGCGCCAGCAGCTTAAGGATTACAGGGGAGGACAATGAGCAGTTCTTC. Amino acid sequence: CASSLRITGEDNEQFF.

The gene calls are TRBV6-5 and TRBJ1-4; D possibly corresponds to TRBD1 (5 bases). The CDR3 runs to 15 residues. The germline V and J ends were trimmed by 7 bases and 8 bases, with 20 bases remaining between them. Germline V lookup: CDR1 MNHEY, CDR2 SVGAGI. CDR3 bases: TGTGCCAGCACGCGGGACGGCCTTAGGTACGAAAAACTGTTTTTT. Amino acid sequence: CASTRDGLRYEKLFF.